This T cell receptor beta chain stems from a study of control samples from healthy donors and cancer patients. Germline values: CDR1 MNHEY, CDR2 SMNVEV (reference sequence). J gave up 4 bases and V 3 bases, and 3 bases lay outside the gene matches. CDR3 length: 14 amino acids. Profiling relied on immunoSEQ multiplex PCR, and the TCRdb table lists in-frame clones only, not all of them. The table records roughly 150,000 clones, around 90% of them present only once. The sample consisted of blood. The chain combines TRBV27 with TRBJ1-2; 9 bases match TRBD1. The clonotype comes from a young man in good health. CDR3 sequence reads: CASSFGQGSYGYTF. The CDR3 bases are TGTGCCAGCAGTTTCGGACAGGGGAGCTATGGCTACACCTTC.